Following are 13 T cell receptor beta chains from one sample sequenced in a study of T cells in Graves' hyperthyroidism and ophthalmopathy. RNA transcripts provided the source from which TCR beta CDR3 regions were amplified. A first-round RT-PCR of the TCR CDR3 used the HTBI primer set. Each CDR3 protein is one row after TCRdb ran MiXCR on the multiplex PCR reads. Of hundreds of thousands of distinct CDR3 sequences listed, approximately 16% are singletons. Sequencing was carried out using blood. The receptors come from a woman under 30 with Graves' hyperthyroidism.

In this sample, this clonotype turned up a few times. The chain couples TRBV10-2 to TRBJ2-5; D may be TRBD1 (5 bases). This CDR3 region has 16 residues. CDR1 and CDR2 (germline): WSHSY, SAAADI. The V end lost 4 bases, the J end lost 2 bases, and 17 bases lay between the germline ends. CDR3 in amino acids: CASSVETAFSQETQYF. The CDR3, as DNA: TGCGCCAGCAGTGTGGAGACAGCTTTTTCTCAAGAGACCCAGTACTTC.

The chain couples TRBV7-9 to TRBJ2-7, with 8 bases that match TRBD2. The V segment lost 5 bases and the J segment 2 bases; nucleotides outside the gene matches: 5. The CDR3 covers 14 residues. CDR1 and CDR2 (germline): SEHNR, FQNEAQ (reference sequence). The CDR3 here is CASSPSGSPYEQYF. The CDR3 nucleotides read TGTGCCAGCAGCCCAAGCGGGAGCCCCTACGAGCAGTACTTC.

This clonotype was seen at least ten times. The chain combines TRBV4-1 with TRBJ2-1; D might be TRBD1 (5 bases). CDR3 length: 14 residues. The V gene lost 3 bases and the J gene lost 2 bases, with 8 bases spanning the gap. Germline CDR1 reads MGHRA; CDR2 reads YSYEKL. CDR3 sequence (DNA): TGCGCCAGCAGCCAGGGGCCGACCTACAATGAGCAGTTCTTC. This codes for CASSQGPTYNEQFF.

This clonotype was seen at least ten times. The J gene is TRBJ2-3, the V gene TRBV11-2; D is unresolved. Trimming shortened V by 8 bases and J by 2 bases, and 14 bases separated the two germline ends. The CDR3 has 14 amino acids. Germline V lookup: CDR1 SGHAT, CDR2 FQNNGV. CDR3 region: CASGAAAHTDTQYF. The CDR3 coding sequence is TGTGCCAGCGGCGCGGCGGCCCACACAGATACGCAGTATTTT.

The table lists this clonotype with a few counts. This sequence joins TRBV19 and TRBJ2-1, with 8 bases fitting TRBD2. The CDR3 consists of 17 residues. CDR1 is LNHDA and CDR2 is SQIVND in the germline V gene (reference sequence). V dropped 2 bases and J dropped 1; count of bases not matched to a gene: 7. The CDR3 is CASSIRQRERSYNEQFF. CDR3 nucleotides: TGTGCCAGTAGTATACGCCAGCGGGAGCGGTCCTACAATGAGCAGTTCTTC.

The V call is TRBV20-1, the J call TRBJ1-1; TRBD1 might be the D (5 bases). Germline CDR1 and CDR2: DFQATT and SNEGSKA (reference sequence). The CDR3 is made up of 15 amino acids. Trimming took 6 bases from V and 0 from J, leaving 17 bases between them. CDR3 region: CSAPSGGGMNTEAFF. The CDR3 nucleotides are TGCAGTGCCCCCTCCGGGGGGGGAATGAACACTGAAGCTTTCTTT.

This clonotype was counted at least ten times. The V and J genes are TRBV19 and TRBJ1-5; D unclear. CDR1 and CDR2 (germline): LNHDA, SQIVND (reference sequence). There are 16 residues in the CDR3. V lost 1 base and J 7 bases, leaving 17 bases between the germline ends. The CDR3 DNA is TGTGCCAGTAGTATAGCGCGGGGAGGCAGGCGACAGCCCCAGCATTTT. Protein product: CASSIARGGRRQPQHF. Together with reference TRBV19 and TRBJ1-5, the CDR3 gives the full variable domain: DGGITQSPKYLFRKEGQNVTLSCEQNLNHDAMYWYRQDPGQGLRLIYYSQIVNDFQKGDIAEGYSVSREKKESFPLTVTSAQKNPTAFYLCASSIARGGRRQPQHFGDGTRLSIL.

The chain links TRBV15 to TRBJ1-2; 10 bases match TRBD1. Per the germline V gene, CDR1 is LNHNV and CDR2 is YYDKDF (reference sequence). CDR3 length equals 14 residues. J gave up 8 bases and V 4 bases, and 7 bases lay outside the gene matches. This chain's CDR3 is CATSKGKDRGGYTF. CDR3 nucleotide sequence: TGTGCCACCAGCAAAGGAAAGGACAGGGGGGGCTACACCTTC.

This clonotype came up many times. The chain joins TRBV4-3 to TRBJ2-3, with D perhaps TRBD2 (5 bases). The CDR3 runs to 16 residues. Germline lookup yields CDR1 LGHNA and CDR2 YSLEER. Trimming removed 3 bases at V and 0 bases at J, with 13 bases between. The CDR3 bases are TGCGCCAGCAGCCAGACTCGAGGGCGGAGCACAGATACGCAGTATTTT. Translated, it gives CASSQTRGRSTDTQYF.

There are a few counts of this clonotype. The genes are TRBV20-1 and TRBJ2-7, with 7 nucleotides matching TRBD1. The CDR3 totals 14 residues. V trimming: 3 bases; J trimming: 7 bases; junction bases outside the gene matches: 12. Germline values: CDR1 DFQATT, CDR2 SNEGSKA (reference sequence). The CDR3 here is CSASDRAVRMEQYF. CDR3 sequence (DNA): TGCAGTGCTAGTGACAGGGCGGTACGGATGGAGCAGTACTTC.

In this sample, this clonotype turned up many times. The V and J genes are TRBV20-1 and TRBJ2-4; 8 bases fit TRBD2. The V segment lost 2 bases and the J segment 8 bases; nucleotides outside the gene matches: 17. CDR1 DFQATT and CDR2 SNEGSKA come from the germline V gene (reference sequence). CDR3 size: 17 residues. The CDR3 nucleotides are TGCAGTGCTAGAAGACCAAGGGTCGGGAGGGAGGGTGACATTCAGTACTTC. It codes for CSARRPRVGREGDIQYF.

This clonotype was found a few times. A junction end diverges from the germline sequence, so it may reflect a read error. J is TRBJ2-5 and V is TRBV28; D not resolved. This CDR3 contains 13 residues. CDR1 is MDHEN and CDR2 is SYDVKM in the germline V gene. The CDR3 bases are TGTGCCAGCCGTTTATACCCCAAGGAGACCCAGTACTTC. This gives the protein CASRLYPKETQYF.

This clonotype was counted at least ten times. The J gene is TRBJ1-5, the V gene TRBV11-2; 7 bases line up with TRBD1. The V gene end was trimmed by 5 bases and the J gene end by 4 bases; junction bases not matched to a gene: 8. The CDR3 length is 15 residues. From germline, CDR1 is SGHAT and CDR2 FQNNGV. Written as DNA, the CDR3 is TGTGCCAGCAGCCTCTCGACAGGGTCTAATCAGCCCCAGCATTTT. Translated, it gives CASSLSTGSNQPQHF.